Listed below are T cell receptor beta chains from one sample, sequenced in a study of CD8 T cells in ankylosing spondylitis. TCRdb re-analysed the 5' RACE reads in MiXCR, keeping a single row per CDR3 protein. The top ten clones hold 8% to 9.5% of a sample with 250,000 to 400,000 distinct CDR3 sequences, approximately 10% of them seen once. The source material was blood, either unsorted or a sorted T cell fraction (not recorded which). These receptors originate from a female donor with ankylosing spondylitis or in good health (not recorded which). Each CDR3 is given with its conserved first and last residue. The D gene is left open where the match is weak. The size of a clone is reported for some rows only, either as once, few or many, or as a class for expanded clones.

clone_size	d_call	v_call	j_call	cdr3_nt	cdr3_aa
many	TRBD1	TRBV11-2	TRBJ2-3	TGTGCCAGCAGCTTGACAAGGACAGGGCACACAGATACGCAGTATTTT	CASSLTRTGHTDTQYF
.	.	TRBV20-1	TRBJ2-2	TGCAGTGCTAGAGAGGGGTGGGACACCGGGGAGCTGTTTTTT	CSAREGWDTGELFF
few	TRBD2	TRBV24-1	TRBJ2-2	TGTGCCACCAGTGACCCTACTAGCGTCCTCGGGGAGCTGTTTTTT	CATSDPTSVLGELFF
.	.	TRBV20-1	TRBJ1-1	TGCAGTGCTAGGCTCACGAAATTTACTGAAGCTTTCTTT	CSARLTKFTEAFF
many	.	TRBV3-1	TRBJ1-5	TGTGCCAGCAGCCAAGATCTAGGGATGGGTCAGCCCCAGCATTTT	CASSQDLGMGQPQHF
many	.	TRBV5-6	TRBJ1-1	TGTGCCAGCAGCTTGGGGGGGCGGATGAACACTGAAGCTTTCTTT	CASSLGGRMNTEAFF
.	.	TRBV12-3/TRBV12-4	TRBJ2-7	TGTGCCAGCAGTTTGGGGGGGGGGCCATACGAGCAGTACTTC	CASSLGGGPYEQYF
.	.	TRBV7-6	TRBJ2-1	TGTGCCAGCAGCTTTCCCGCGGGAAATGAGCAGTTCTTC	CASSFPAGNEQFF
many	.	TRBV27	TRBJ1-3	TGTGCCAGCAGTTTAAACAGGGCTACTGGAAACACCATATATTTT	CASSLNRATGNTIYF
few	.	TRBV9	TRBJ2-1	TGTGCCAGCAGTACCCCGGGCACTCGTACGTTCTTC	CASSTPGTRTFF
.	.	TRBV20-1	TRBJ1-5	TGCAGTGCTAGAGATCGTGAGCATAGACTTCAGCCCCAGCATTTT	CSARDREHRLQPQHF
few	TRBD2	TRBV4-3	TRBJ2-1	TGCGCCAGCAGCCTTCGGGGGGAGAGCCTCGATGAGCAGTTCTTC	CASSLRGESLDEQFF
.	.	TRBV7-8	TRBJ2-1	TGTGCCAGCAGCTTTCCCGCATTGAGCTCCTACAATGAGCAGTTCTTC	CASSFPALSSYNEQFF
few	.	TRBV20-1	TRBJ1-1	TGCAGTGCTAGCCGGGTTTCAGCCGTGGGAGCTTTCTTT	CSASRVSAVGAFF
few	.	TRBV5-1	TRBJ2-1	TGCGCCAGCAGCTTGAACAGCTTCAATGAGCAGTTCTTC	CASSLNSFNEQFF
.	.	TRBV7-8	TRBJ2-7	TGTGCCAGCAGCTTTCGGGACCAAGCCTACGAGCAGTACTTC	CASSFRDQAYEQYF
many	.	TRBV6-2/TRBV6-3	TRBJ2-2	TGTGCCAGCAGGACGGGAAGTCCAGAGACCGGGGAGCTGTTTTTT	CASRTGSPETGELFF
few	.	TRBV18	TRBJ2-5	TGTGCCAGCTCACCCCTTCGGACACGAAAGGGGGGATACCAAGAGACCCAGTACTTC	CASSPLRTRKGGYQETQYF
many	TRBD2	TRBV20-1	TRBJ2-1	TGCAGTGCTAGAGATCCCTTTCTGACTAGCGGGGGTAGAAATGAGCAGTTCTTC	CSARDPFLTSGGRNEQFF
many	TRBD1	TRBV27	TRBJ2-1	TGTGCCAGCAGTGCACAGGGGGCCTTAACCCCCTACAATGAGCAGTTCTTC	CASSAQGALTPYNEQFF
many	TRBD1	TRBV9	TRBJ1-3	TGTGCCAGCAGCGTAGTCCCAGGGGGAAGGTCTGGAAACACCATATATTTT	CASSVVPGGRSGNTIYF
.	.	TRBV5-1	TRBJ1-1	TGCGCCAGCAGCCCGGTGGAGGGGTGGACTGAAGCTTTCTTT	CASSPVEGWTEAFF
many	TRBD1	TRBV5-5	TRBJ2-1	TGTGCCAGCAGCTTGCTGGCAGGGGGTGAGCAGTTCTTC	CASSLLAGGEQFF
few	.	TRBV19	TRBJ2-2	TGTGCCAGTAGTGTTTGGACCGCAGAGGCCGGGGAGCTGTTTTTT	CASSVWTAEAGELFF
many	.	TRBV7-8	TRBJ2-7	TGTGCCAGCAGCCGAGACCCGGTTTCCTACGAGCAGTACTTC	CASSRDPVSYEQYF
many	.	TRBV12-3/TRBV12-4	TRBJ2-1	TGTGCCAGCAGTTTAGGGGCGGAGGGCAATGAGCAGTTCTTC	CASSLGAEGNEQFF
many	.	TRBV5-5	TRBJ1-4	TGTGCCAGCAGCCTCGGACTGACAACTAATGAAAAACTGTTTTTT	CASSLGLTTNEKLFF
.	.	TRBV28	TRBJ2-2	TGTGCCAGCAGCCCACGTTCCACCGGGGAGCTGTTTTTT	CASSPRSTGELFF
.	.	TRBV28	TRBJ1-5	TGTGCCAGCAGTTTCCCCACAGAGGGCAATCAGCCCCAGCATTTT	CASSFPTEGNQPQHF
many	.	TRBV5-1	TRBJ2-3	TGCGCCAGCAGCTTATTCCGGCGGGACACAGATACGCAGTATTTT	CASSLFRRDTDTQYF
.	.	TRBV20-1	TRBJ1-2	TGCAGTGCTAGAGATCTGGACAGAGGCAACTATGGCTACACCTTC	CSARDLDRGNYGYTF
.	TRBD1	TRBV5-1	TRBJ2-3	TGCGCCAGCAGCTTGGCACAAGGACAGGGGTCCACAGATACGCAGTATTTT	CASSLAQGQGSTDTQYF
many	.	TRBV2	TRBJ2-7	TGTGCCAGCACCCAGCAGCGGGCCTACGAGCAGTACTTC	CASTQQRAYEQYF
many	TRBD1	TRBV11-2	TRBJ2-1	TGTGCCAGCAGCCCCTCCGGGACAGGGAATAATGAGCAGTTCTTC	CASSPSGTGNNEQFF
.	.	TRBV7-9	TRBJ2-5	TGTGCCAGCAGCTCCCAGCAATACCAAGAGACCCAGTACTTC	CASSSQQYQETQYF
few	TRBD2	TRBV7-9	TRBJ2-1	TGTGCCAGCAGCTTAGGTGGACTAGCGGGAGCTGAGCAGTTCTTC	CASSLGGLAGAEQFF
.	.	TRBV12-3/TRBV12-4	TRBJ1-3	TGTGCCATCAGTTTATGGGTTTTAGGGGACGTGCGTGGAAACACCATATATTTT	CAISLWVLGDVRGNTIYF
.	.	TRBV4-1	TRBJ1-5	TGCGCCATCAGCCGCCAGGGTCTAGGAAATCAGCCCCAGCATTTT	CAISRQGLGNQPQHF
many	.	TRBV12-3/TRBV12-4	TRBJ1-6	TGTGCCAGCAGTTTTCAGGGGAGCTCCTATAATTCACCCCTCCACTTT	CASSFQGSSYNSPLHF
many	.	TRBV5-1	TRBJ2-1	TGCGCCAGCAGAAATCCGCCATCAGGTGAGCAGTTCTTC	CASRNPPSGEQFF
many	.	TRBV20-1	TRBJ2-3	TGCAGTGGTAGCCCCGGCCAAGATACGCAGTATTTT	CSGSPGQDTQYF
.	.	TRBV20-1	TRBJ1-6	TGCAGTGCTATTTTCTCTAGCTCCTATAATTCACCCCTCCACTTT	CSAIFSSSYNSPLHF
many	TRBD1	TRBV20-1	TRBJ2-7	TGCAGTGCGTTTCCGGGACAGAGCTCCTACGAGCAGTACTTC	CSAFPGQSSYEQYF
few	TRBD2	TRBV5-1	TRBJ2-7	TGCGCCAGCAGCCCGTTAGCGGGAGGGCCCATCTACGAGCAGTACTTC	CASSPLAGGPIYEQYF
many	.	TRBV20-1	TRBJ1-2	TGCAGTGCTAGAGGGGGCGCGAGGGGCTACACCTTC	CSARGGARGYTF
.	.	TRBV28	TRBJ1-5	TGTGCCATGGGCCGCGGACTCCTCAGCAATCAGCCCCAGCATTTT	CAMGRGLLSNQPQHF
many	.	TRBV5-1	TRBJ1-6	TGCGCCAGCAGCTTGGTGGTTGGGAGTCCTAATTCACCCCTCCACTTT	CASSLVVGSPNSPLHF
few	.	TRBV4-1	TRBJ2-7	TGCGCCAGCAGCCAAAGAGACACTGGCTACGAGCAGTACTTC	CASSQRDTGYEQYF